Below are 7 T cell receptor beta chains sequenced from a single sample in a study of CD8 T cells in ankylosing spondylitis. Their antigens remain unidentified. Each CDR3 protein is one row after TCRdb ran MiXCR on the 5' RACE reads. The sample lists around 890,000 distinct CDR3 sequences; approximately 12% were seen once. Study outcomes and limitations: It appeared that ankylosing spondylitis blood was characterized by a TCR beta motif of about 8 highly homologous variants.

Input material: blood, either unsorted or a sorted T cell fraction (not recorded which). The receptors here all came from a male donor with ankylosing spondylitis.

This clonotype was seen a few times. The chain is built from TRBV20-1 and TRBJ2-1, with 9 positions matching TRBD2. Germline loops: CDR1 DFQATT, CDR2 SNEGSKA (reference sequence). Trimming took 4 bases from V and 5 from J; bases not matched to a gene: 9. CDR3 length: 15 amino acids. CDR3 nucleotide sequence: TGCAGTGCTACAGGCCGGCTAGCGGGGAACAATGAGCAGTTCTTC. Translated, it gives CSATGRLAGNNEQFF.

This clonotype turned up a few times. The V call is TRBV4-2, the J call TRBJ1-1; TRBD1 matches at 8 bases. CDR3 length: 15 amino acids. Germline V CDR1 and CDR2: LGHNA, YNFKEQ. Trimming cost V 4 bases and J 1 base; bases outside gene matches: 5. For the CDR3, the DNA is TGTGCCAGCAGCCGGAACGACAGGGGGAACACTGAAGCTTTCTTT. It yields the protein CASSRNDRGNTEAFF.

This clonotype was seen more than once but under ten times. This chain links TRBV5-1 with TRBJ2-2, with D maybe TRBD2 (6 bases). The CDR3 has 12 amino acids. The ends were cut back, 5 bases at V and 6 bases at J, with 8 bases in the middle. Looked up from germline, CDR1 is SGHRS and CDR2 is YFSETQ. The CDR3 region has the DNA TGCGCCAGCAGAAGGGAGGCCGGGGAGCTGTTTTTT. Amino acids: CASRREAGELFF.

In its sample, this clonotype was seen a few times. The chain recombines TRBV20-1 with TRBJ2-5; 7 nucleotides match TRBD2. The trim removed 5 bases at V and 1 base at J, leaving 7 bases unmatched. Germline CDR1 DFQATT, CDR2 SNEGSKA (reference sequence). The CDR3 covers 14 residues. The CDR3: CSAPRPGGQETQYF. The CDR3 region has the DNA TGCAGTGCTCCCCGGCCGGGAGGCCAAGAGACCCAGTACTTC.

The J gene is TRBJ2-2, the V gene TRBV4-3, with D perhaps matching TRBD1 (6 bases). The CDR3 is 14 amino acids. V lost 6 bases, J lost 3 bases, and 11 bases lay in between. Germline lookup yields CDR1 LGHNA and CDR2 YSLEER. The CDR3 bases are TGCGCCAGCAGACCGAAGGGGGACACCGGGGAGCTGTTTTTT. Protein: CASRPKGDTGELFF.

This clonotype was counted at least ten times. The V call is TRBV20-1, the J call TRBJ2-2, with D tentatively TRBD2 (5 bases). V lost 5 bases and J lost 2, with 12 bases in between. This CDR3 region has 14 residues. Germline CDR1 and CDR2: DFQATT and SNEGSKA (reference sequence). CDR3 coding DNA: TGCAGTGCTCGCCGGGATGGCAACACCGGGGAGCTGTTTTTT. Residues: CSARRDGNTGELFF.

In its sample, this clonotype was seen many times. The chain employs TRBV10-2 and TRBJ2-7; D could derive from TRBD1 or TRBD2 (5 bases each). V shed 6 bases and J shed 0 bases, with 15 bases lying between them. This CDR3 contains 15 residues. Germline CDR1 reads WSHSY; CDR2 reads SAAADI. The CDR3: CASSGTAWNSYEQYF. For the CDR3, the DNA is TGCGCCAGCAGCGGGACGGCCTGGAACTCCTACGAGCAGTACTTC.